Following are 15 T cell receptor beta chains from one sample sequenced in a study of vaccination effects on CD4 cells after COVID-19. In the ViraFEST assay, antigen-specific CD4+ clonotypes were identified by expansion after peptide-pool stimulation. It was after 10 days of culture that CD4+ T cells were isolated. According to the study, vaccine recipients showed no prior SARS-CoV-2 infection and negative nucleocapsid antibodies. No cognate antigen is known for these TCRs. Some clones are missing from TCRdb's copy, which holds only in-frame ones; the method was immunoSEQ multiplex PCR. This table holds roughly 45,000 clones, roughly four fifths found once. The source was CD4+ T cells from PBMCs cultured with SARS-CoV-2 spike peptides, collected before COVID-19 vaccination. The source is a human donor who received a COVID-19 vaccine.

This clone was recorded a few times. The chain uses TRBV5-1 and TRBJ2-2, with D tentatively TRBD2 (6 bases). The V gene lost 4 bases and the J gene lost 4 bases, with 17 bases spanning the gap. The CDR3 runs to 16 residues. Germline-derived CDR1 and CDR2 are SGHRS and YFSETQ. This chain's CDR3 is CASSVEGGQPTGELFF. In DNA form, the CDR3 reads TGCGCCAGCAGCGTGGAGGGAGGTCAGCCCACCGGGGAGCTGTTTTTT.

The rearrangement links TRBV7-2 to TRBJ2-3; D gene uncertain. The length of the CDR3 is 15 residues. Germline CDR1 SGHTA, CDR2 FQGNSA. Between the trimmed V and J ends, which lost 3 bases and 4 bases, there was a span of 14 bases. The CDR3 here is CASSFHRGPADTQYF. CDR3 in DNA: TGTGCCAGCAGCTTCCACCGCGGTCCGGCAGATACGCAGTATTTT.

The chain links TRBV3-1 (or the pseudogene TRBV3-2) to TRBJ2-7, with 8 nucleotides matching TRBD1. V gave up 4 bases and J gave up 6 bases; unmatched junction bases: 5. The CDR3 totals 13 residues. Per the germline V gene, CDR1 is LGHDT and CDR2 is YNNKEL (reference sequence). This chain's CDR3 is CASSRLQGGEQYV. The CDR3 bases are TGTGCCAGCAGCCGCCTACAGGGGGGCGAGCAGTACGTC.

CDR3: CASSLAGQEHQPQHF. The CDR3 coding sequence is TGCGCCAGCAGCTTGGCGGGACAGGAACATCAGCCCCAGCATTTT. The chain carries TRBV5-1 and TRBJ1-5; 8 bases are a match to TRBD1. There are 15 residues in the CDR3. Germline-derived CDR1 and CDR2 are SGHRS and YFSETQ. The V and J ends lost 0 bases and 5 bases, in that order; junction bases with no gene match: 4.

The CDR3 region has the DNA TGTGCCAGCTCACTCGAAAAAGAGACCCAGTACTTC. This translates into CASSLEKETQYF. The chain recombines TRBV18 with TRBJ2-5, with no clear D. With 4 bases removed from V and 3 bases from J, the gap between germline ends came to 6 bases. The CDR3 totals 12 residues. In germline, CDR1 is KGHSH, CDR2 LQKENI.

The rearrangement links TRBV7-2 to TRBJ2-4; possibly TRBD1 for D (5 bases). This CDR3 contains 15 residues. Germline CDR1 is SGHTA and CDR2 is FQGNSA. V lost 0 bases and J 7 bases, leaving 13 bases between the germline ends. For the CDR3, the DNA is TGTGCCAGCAGCTTAGCGCAGGGTCTGGTTAACATTCAGTACTTC. This encodes CASSLAQGLVNIQYF.

The V call is TRBV4-1, the J call TRBJ1-3; D gene ambiguous. Trimming shortened V by 1 base and J by 1 base, and 11 bases separated the two germline ends. This CDR3 has 16 residues. Germline V gives CDR1 MGHRA, CDR2 YSYEKL. CDR3 region: CASSQVSRGSGNTIYF. CDR3 DNA sequence: TGCGCCAGCAGCCAAGTGTCGAGAGGGTCTGGAAACACCATATATTTT.

This clone has just a few counts. The V call is TRBV5-4, the J call TRBJ1-2, with no clear D. This CDR3 is built from 14 residues. Germline values: CDR1 SGHNT, CDR2 YYREEE (reference sequence). The V and J ends lost 0 bases and 5 bases respectively, with 11 bases between them. The CDR3 DNA reads as TGTGCCAGCAGCTTGGGTGGAATCGGTTATGGCTACACCTTC. Its translation: CASSLGGIGYGYTF.

The chain is built from TRBV5-1 and TRBJ1-2, with 10 bases that match TRBD1. Germline loops: CDR1 SGHRS, CDR2 YFSETQ. This CDR3 has 15 residues. V was pared by 0 bases and J by 8 bases, with 7 bases of the junction left unmatched. The CDR3 DNA reads TGCGCCAGCAGCTTGGCCGAAGGACAGGGGGGGGGCTACACCTTC. As protein: CASSLAEGQGGGYTF.

This clone has only a few counts. The V call is TRBV7-9, the J call TRBJ2-2, with TRBD1 as a possible D gene (6 bases). This CDR3 contains 14 residues. V shed 6 bases and J shed 5 bases, with 13 bases lying between them. CDR1 and CDR2 (germline): SEHNR, FQNEAQ (reference sequence). The CDR3 DNA sequence: TGTGCCAGCAGACCGGACAGTTTTACCGGGGAGCTGTTTTTT. Protein: CASRPDSFTGELFF. The full variable domain, completed using reference TRBV7-9 and TRBJ2-2, is DTGVSQNPRHKITKRGQNVTFRCDPISEHNRLYWYRQTLGQGPEFLTYFQNEAQLEKSRLLSDRFSAERPKGSFSTLEIQRTEQGDSAMYLCASRPDSFTGELFFGEGSRLTVL.

The J gene is TRBJ2-7, the V gene TRBV5-5, with no clear D. The V end was cut by 0 bases, the J end by 7 bases, with 14 bases between. Germline CDR1 is SGHKS and CDR2 is YYEKEE (reference sequence). CDR3 length: 14 amino acids. CDR3 residues: CASSLATTVGEQYV. The DNA of the CDR3 is TGTGCCAGCAGCTTGGCGACCACTGTAGGGGAGCAGTACGTC.

V is TRBV6-2 or TRBV6-3 and J is TRBJ1-5; possibly TRBD1 for D (6 bases). The germline V gene has CDR1 MNHEY and CDR2 SVGEGT. There are 15 residues in the CDR3. The V end lost 4 bases, the J end lost 2 bases, and 12 bases lay between the germline ends. CDR3: CASSSLSGGNQPQHF. CDR3 coding DNA: TGTGCCAGCAGTTCGCTCTCAGGGGGCAATCAGCCCCAGCATTTT.

The chain's CDR3 is CASSHRTDTQYF. As DNA, the CDR3 is TGTGCCAGCAGCCACCGAACAGATACGCAGTATTTT. This chain connects TRBV7-2 to TRBJ2-3, with D unresolved. This CDR3 has 12 residues. CDR1 SGHTA and CDR2 FQGNSA come from the germline V gene. V was cut by 5 bases and J by 3 bases, with 6 bases left in between.

The chain employs TRBV19 and TRBJ1-1; D gene ambiguous. CDR1 is LNHDA and CDR2 is SQIVND in the germline V gene (reference sequence). The CDR3 has 14 amino acids. V was pared by 5 bases and J by 1 base, with 11 bases between. The CDR3, as DNA: TGTGCCAGTAGTGCTCCGGGCCAGAACACTGAAGCTTTCTTT. This codes for CASSAPGQNTEAFF. Combining the CDR3 with reference TRBV19 and TRBJ1-1 gives the whole variable domain DGGITQSPKYLFRKEGQNVTLSCEQNLNHDAMYWYRQDPGQGLRLIYYSQIVNDFQKGDIAEGYSVSREKKESFPLTVTSAQKNPTAFYLCASSAPGQNTEAFFGQGTRLTVV.

This rearrangement joins TRBV5-1 to TRBJ2-3, with 11 bases identical to TRBD2. CDR3 length equals 16 residues. V shed 4 bases, J shed 0 bases, and the junction held 4 bases outside the gene matches. Per the germline V gene, CDR1 is SGHRS and CDR2 is YFSETQ. The CDR3 sequence: CASSPIAGGSTDTQYF. CDR3 coding DNA: TGCGCCAGCAGCCCCATAGCGGGGGGGAGCACAGATACGCAGTATTTT.